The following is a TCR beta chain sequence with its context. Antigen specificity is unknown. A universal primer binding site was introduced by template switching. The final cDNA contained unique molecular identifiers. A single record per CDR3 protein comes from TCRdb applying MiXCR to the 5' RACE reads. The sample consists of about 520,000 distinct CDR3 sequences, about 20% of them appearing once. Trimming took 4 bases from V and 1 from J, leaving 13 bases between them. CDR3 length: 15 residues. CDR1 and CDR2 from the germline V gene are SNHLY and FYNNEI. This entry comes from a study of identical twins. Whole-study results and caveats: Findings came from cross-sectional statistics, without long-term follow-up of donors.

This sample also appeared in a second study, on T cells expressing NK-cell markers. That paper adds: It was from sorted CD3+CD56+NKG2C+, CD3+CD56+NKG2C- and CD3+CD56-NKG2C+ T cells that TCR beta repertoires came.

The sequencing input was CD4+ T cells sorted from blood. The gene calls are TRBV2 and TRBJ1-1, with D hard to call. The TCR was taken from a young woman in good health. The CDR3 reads CASSAEGIGNTEAFF. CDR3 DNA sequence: TGTGCCAGCAGTGCTGAAGGGATCGGGAACACTGAAGCTTTCTTT. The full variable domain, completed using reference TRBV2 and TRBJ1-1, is EPEVTQTPSHQVTQMGQEVILRCVPISNHLYFYWYRQILGQKVEFLVSFYNNEISEKSEIFDDQFSVERPDGSNFTLKIRSTKLEDSAMYFCASSAEGIGNTEAFFGQGTRLTVV.